This section outlines one TCR beta chain sequence together with its context. Assay used: immunoSEQ multiplex PCR; TCRdb lists only in-frame clones, some missing. The top ten hold less than 3.5% of the sample, which has about 59,000 clones, approximately 90% seen once. The record originates from a study of T cell changes during pregnancy in multiple sclerosis. The receptor's source is a female donor in good health, enrolled as a control in a pregnancy study. The sequenced sample was peripheral blood, obtained in the third trimester of pregnancy.

This chain's CDR3 is CASTLEGSNQPQHF. In nucleotides, the CDR3 is TGTGCCAGCACCCTAGAGGGTAGCAATCAGCCCCAGCATTTT. J is TRBJ1-5 and V is TRBV2, with D hard to call. Germline V gene lookup returns CDR1 SNHLY and CDR2 FYNNEI. Trimming took 7 bases from V and 0 from J, leaving 10 bases between them. The CDR3 length is 14 residues.